A selection of T cell receptor beta chains follows, all from one sample in a study of T cell responses to AZD1222 COVID-19 vaccine. Generated by immunoSEQ multiplex PCR, the TCRdb table keeps only in-frame clones and is missing some. The sample holds around 160,000 clones, about 89% seen once. The sequences come from peripheral blood, collected on day 0 of MenACWY control vaccination. These receptors originate from an adult in good health. CDR3s include the opening cysteine and the closing phenylalanine or tryptophan. The D gene is left open where the match is weak. Clone size appears in some rows only: once, few, many, or a class for an expanded clone.

abundance	d_gene	v_gene	j_gene	CDR3nt	CDR3aa
once	NA	TRBV5-1	TRBJ1-6	TGCGCCAGCAGCTTGAGAGGGGGTCTGTATAATTCACCCCTCCACTTT	CASSLRGGLYNSPLHF
NA	TRBD1	TRBV5-1	TRBJ1-1	TGCGCCAGCAGCTTTCGACAGGGCAGAGCTGGTGAAGCTTTCTTT	CASSFRQGRAGEAFF
NA	NA	TRBV24-1	TRBJ1-1	TGTGCCACCAGTGATTTGGGATTGGGGTTAAAACAGAGCATGAACACTGAAGCTTTCTTT	CATSDLGLGLKQSMNTEAFF
NA	NA	TRBV6-5	TRBJ1-1	TGTGCCGGGTCTCCGAGCGGCACTGAAGCTTTCTTT	CAGSPSGTEAFF
NA	NA	TRBV6-5	TRBJ1-1	TGTGCCAGCAGTTTACGGGGGCGCACTGAAGCTTTCTTT	CASSLRGRTEAFF
NA	NA	TRBV28	TRBJ1-4	TGTGCCAGCAGCCCCCTGTCTGCAACTAATGAAAAACTGTTTTTT	CASSPLSATNEKLFF
once	NA	TRBV5-8	TRBJ1-1	TGTGCCAGCAGCTTTAAATCATTGAACACTGAAGCTTTCTTT	CASSFKSLNTEAFF
NA	NA	TRBV11-2	TRBJ2-7	TGTGCCAGCAGCTTATCGTTCGGCAGCTCCTACGAGCAGTACTTC	CASSLSFGSSYEQYF
NA	TRBD2	TRBV10-3	TRBJ2-1	TGTGCCATCAGTGAGTCGACTCGTCCTAGCGGGAGTCGATCCTACAATGAGCAGTTCTTC	CAISESTRPSGSRSYNEQFF
NA	TRBD1	TRBV27	TRBJ1-1	TGTGCCAGCAGTTTCGGGACAGGGGGATGGACTGAAGCTTTCTTT	CASSFGTGGWTEAFF